The 14 T cell receptor beta chains given below trace back to one sample, sequenced in a study of blood T cell repertoires in COVID-19. Sequencing was performed with immunoSEQ multiplex PCR; in TCRdb, only in-frame clones are kept and a portion is missing. The sample holds about 88,000 clones, around four fifths seen once. The specimen was peripheral blood. These receptors came from a human donor in a cohort sampled during active COVID-19.

The chain has TRBV29-1 and TRBJ2-1; TRBD2 agrees at 9 bases. The CDR3 totals 13 residues. Per the germline V gene, CDR1 is SQVTM and CDR2 is ANQGSEA. V trimming: 5 bases; J trimming: 9 bases; junction bases outside the gene matches: 8. CDR3 loop: CSVTAGGRVEQFF. The CDR3 nucleotides read TGCAGCGTTACGGCGGGAGGGCGGGTTGAGCAGTTCTTC.

This chain links TRBV2 with TRBJ1-2, with D maybe TRBD1 (5 bases). Germline V gene sequence: CDR1 SNHLY, CDR2 FYNNEI. The CDR3 is made up of 14 amino acids. With 6 bases removed from V and 4 bases from J, the gap between germline ends came to 15 bases. The CDR3: CASRPTGVSYGYTF. For the CDR3, the DNA is TGTGCCAGCAGACCCACAGGCGTTTCCTATGGCTACACCTTC.

The chain uses TRBV5-5 and TRBJ2-7; 8 bases line up with TRBD1. This CDR3 comprises 15 residues. V was clipped by 4 bases and J by 3 bases; unmatched bases: 9. Looked up from germline, CDR1 is SGHKS and CDR2 is YYEKEE (reference sequence). The CDR3 region is CASSLPQGAIYEQYF. The CDR3 DNA reads TGTGCCAGCAGCCTACCGCAGGGGGCCATCTACGAGCAGTACTTC.

This sequence joins TRBV5-8 and TRBJ1-1, with D uncertain. CDR3 size: 14 residues. The germline CDR1 and CDR2 sequences are SGHTS and YDEGEE. V lost 2 bases, J lost 2 bases, and 10 bases lay in between. This CDR3 is CASSFQLTNTEAFF. DNA of the CDR3: TGTGCCAGCAGCTTTCAATTAACTAACACTGAAGCTTTCTTT.

The chain joins TRBV19 to TRBJ1-3; no clear D gene. CDR3 length equals 12 residues. CDR1 and CDR2 from the germline V gene are LNHDA and SQIVND (reference sequence). Between the trimmed V and J ends, which lost 7 bases and 4 bases, there was a span of 8 bases. The CDR3, as DNA: TGTGCCAGTACCTACGCCGGAAACACCATATATTTT. Its translation is CASTYAGNTIYF.

This clone was observed a few times. The chain employs TRBV11-2 and TRBJ2-1; D unclear. The CDR3 loop spans 13 amino acids. Trimming shortened V by 5 bases and J by 4 bases, and 9 bases separated the two germline ends. Per germline, CDR1 SGHAT and CDR2 FQNNGV. CDR3 sequence (DNA): TGTGCCAGCAGCGCAAGAGAGTACAATGAGCAGTTCTTC. As protein: CASSAREYNEQFF.

The rearrangement joins TRBV5-1 to TRBJ2-7; D might be TRBD2 (5 bases). The germline CDR1 and CDR2 sequences are SGHRS and YFSETQ. The CDR3 has 15 residues. Trimming shortened V by 1 base and J by 2 bases, and 13 bases separated the two germline ends. CDR3 DNA: TGCGCCAGCAGCTTGTTGGCTCTCGGGGCCTACGAGCAGTACTTC. This codes for CASSLLALGAYEQYF.

This chain uses TRBV6-5 with TRBJ2-7; 7 positions agree with TRBD1. Trimming cost V 2 bases and J 4 bases; bases outside gene matches: 2. Germline assignment: CDR1 MNHEY and CDR2 SVGAGI. This CDR3 has 13 residues. CDR3 coding DNA: TGTGCCAGCAGTTACCTACAGGGGTACGAGCAGTACTTC. Amino acids: CASSYLQGYEQYF.

This clone was seen a single time. The rearrangement links TRBV7-2 to TRBJ1-3, with a weak D call TRBD1 (6 bases). The CDR3 is made up of 15 amino acids. The V end was cut by 2 bases, the J end by 2 bases, with 10 bases between. Germline V gene data show CDR1 as SGHTA and CDR2 as FQGNSA. The CDR3 DNA reads as TGTGCCAGCAGCTTATGGGGGGGCACTGGAAACACCATATATTTT. Its protein is CASSLWGGTGNTIYF.

J is TRBJ2-3 and V is TRBV5-4, with D tentatively TRBD1 (5 bases). In germline, CDR1 is SGHNT, CDR2 YYREEE (reference sequence). Trimming stripped 2 bases from V and 2 bases from J, with 12 bases between. This CDR3 is 15 amino acids long. The CDR3 protein is CASSLKQANTDTQYF. The CDR3 DNA is TGTGCCAGCAGCTTAAAACAGGCTAACACAGATACGCAGTATTTT.

The gene calls are TRBV28 and TRBJ2-2; a possible D gene is TRBD1 (5 bases). CDR1 MDHEN and CDR2 SYDVKM come from the germline V gene. The CDR3 is 15 residues long. Trimming pared 5 bases from V and 1 base from J, leaving 11 bases between. CDR3: CASSMRQRNTGELFF. DNA for the CDR3: TGTGCCAGCAGTATGAGACAGAGGAACACCGGGGAGCTGTTTTTT.

The chain employs TRBV5-4 and TRBJ2-5, with TRBD2 matching over 11 bases. In germline, CDR1 is SGHNT, CDR2 YYREEE (reference sequence). V was clipped by 4 bases and J by 5 bases; unmatched bases: 7. The CDR3 covers 15 residues. The CDR3 reads CASSLSGGAYETQYF. The CDR3 nucleotides read TGTGCCAGCAGCCTTAGCGGGGGGGCCTACGAGACCCAGTACTTC.

The V and J genes are TRBV12-3 or TRBV12-4 and TRBJ1-4; 12 nucleotides agree with TRBD1. Trimming took 10 bases from V and 7 from J; bases not matched to a gene: 4. The CDR3 runs 13 residues. CDR3 protein: CAISGQGAEKLFF. CDR3 coding DNA: TGTGCCATCTCGGGACAGGGGGCTGAAAAACTGTTTTTT.

The chain has TRBV28 and TRBJ1-5; 10 bases agree with TRBD1. This CDR3 spans 16 amino acids. V lost 6 bases and J lost 4; bases outside the gene matches: 9. CDR1 and CDR2 (germline): MDHEN, SYDVKM. In nucleotides, the CDR3 is TGTGCCAGCAGGGGAATCGGGACAGGGGAGAATCAGCCCCAGCATTTT. The encoded protein is CASRGIGTGENQPQHF.